This TCR beta chain was sequenced during a study of cytomegalovirus exposure and HLA in healthy donors. Whole-study results and caveats: Cytomegalovirus-associated TCR beta chains were listed, numbering 164.

The V segment lost 5 bases and the J segment 2 bases; nucleotides outside the gene matches: 5. Per germline, CDR1 GTSNPN and CDR2 SVGIG (reference sequence). This CDR3 has 14 residues. Vbeta (60) and Jbeta (13) primers were used in the PCR. The repertoire was sequenced with immunoSEQ multiplex PCR; TCRdb's copy has only in-frame clones and lacks some. The sample carries about 160,000 clones, approximately 81% recorded once. Worth noting for this clone: The target antigen is unknown.

The rearrangement uses TRBV30 and TRBJ1-3; 8 positions agree with TRBD1. The clonotype originates from a woman in her twenties or thirties in good health and CMV-seropositive. Sequences were obtained from PBMCs. DNA for the CDR3: TGTGCCTGGGGACAGGGAGTACCTGGAAACACCATATATTTT. Translating gives CAWGQGVPGNTIYF.